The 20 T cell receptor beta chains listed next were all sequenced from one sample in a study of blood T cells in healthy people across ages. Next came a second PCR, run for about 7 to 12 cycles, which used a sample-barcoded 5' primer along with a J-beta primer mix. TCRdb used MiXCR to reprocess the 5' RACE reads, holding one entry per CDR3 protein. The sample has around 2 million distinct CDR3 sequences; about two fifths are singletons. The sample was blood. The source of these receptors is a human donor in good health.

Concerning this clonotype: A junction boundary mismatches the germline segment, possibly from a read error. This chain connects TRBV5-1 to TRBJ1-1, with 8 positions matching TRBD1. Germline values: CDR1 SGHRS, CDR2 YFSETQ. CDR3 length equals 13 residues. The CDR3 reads CASTLDREDEAFF. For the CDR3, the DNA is TGCGCCAGCACCTTGGACAGGGAGGATGAAGCTTTCTTT.

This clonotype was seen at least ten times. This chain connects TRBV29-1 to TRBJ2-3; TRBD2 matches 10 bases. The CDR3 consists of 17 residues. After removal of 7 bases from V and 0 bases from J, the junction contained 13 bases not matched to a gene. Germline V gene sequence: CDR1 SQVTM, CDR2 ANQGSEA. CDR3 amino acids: CSARTSGFYTSTDTQYF. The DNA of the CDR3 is TGCAGCGCCCGGACTAGCGGATTCTATACTAGCACAGATACGCAGTATTTT.

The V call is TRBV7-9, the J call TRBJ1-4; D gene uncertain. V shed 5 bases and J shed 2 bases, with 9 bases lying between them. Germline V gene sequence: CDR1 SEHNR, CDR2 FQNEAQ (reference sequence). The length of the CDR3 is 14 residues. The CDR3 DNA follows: TGTGCCAGCAGCCCGGGGATGACTAATGAAAAACTGTTTTTT. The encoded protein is CASSPGMTNEKLFF.

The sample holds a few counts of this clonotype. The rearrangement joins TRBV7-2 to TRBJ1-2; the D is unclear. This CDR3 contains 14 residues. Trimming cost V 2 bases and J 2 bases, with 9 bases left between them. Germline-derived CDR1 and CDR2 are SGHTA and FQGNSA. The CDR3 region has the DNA TGTGCCAGCAGCTTATTTGGAGGCAACTATGGCTACACCTTC. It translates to CASSLFGGNYGYTF. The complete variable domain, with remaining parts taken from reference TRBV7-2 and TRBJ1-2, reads GAGVSQSPSNKVTEKGKDVELRCDPISGHTALYWYRQSLGQGLEFLIYFQGNSAPDKSGLPSDRFSAERTGGSVSTLTIQRTQQEDSAVYLCASSLFGGNYGYTFGSGTRLTVV.

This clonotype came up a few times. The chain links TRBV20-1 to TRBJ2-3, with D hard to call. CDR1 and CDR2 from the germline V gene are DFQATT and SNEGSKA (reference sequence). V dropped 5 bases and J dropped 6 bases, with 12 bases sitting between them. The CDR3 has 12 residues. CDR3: CSAAPLRDTQYF. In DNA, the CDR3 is TGCAGTGCTGCACCGCTTAGGGATACGCAGTATTTT.

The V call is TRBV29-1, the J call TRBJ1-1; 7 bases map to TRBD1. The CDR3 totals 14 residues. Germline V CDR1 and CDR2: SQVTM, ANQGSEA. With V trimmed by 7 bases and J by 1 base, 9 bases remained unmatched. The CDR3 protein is CSAGVGQQNTEAFF. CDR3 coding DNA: TGCAGCGCAGGGGTGGGACAGCAGAACACTGAAGCTTTCTTT.

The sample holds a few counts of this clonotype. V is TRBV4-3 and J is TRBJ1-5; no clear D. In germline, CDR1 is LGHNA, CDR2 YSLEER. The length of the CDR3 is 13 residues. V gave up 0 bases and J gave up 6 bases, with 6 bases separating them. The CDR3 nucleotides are TGCGCCAGCAGCCAAGAAAGAAGTCAGCCCCAGCATTTT. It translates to CASSQERSQPQHF.

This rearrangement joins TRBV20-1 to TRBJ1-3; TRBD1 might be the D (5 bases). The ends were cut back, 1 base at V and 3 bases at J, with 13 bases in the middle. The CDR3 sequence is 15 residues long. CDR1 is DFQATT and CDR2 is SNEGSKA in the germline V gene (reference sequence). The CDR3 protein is CSARAGADGGNTIYF. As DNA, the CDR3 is TGCAGTGCTAGAGCCGGGGCAGACGGTGGAAACACCATATATTTT.

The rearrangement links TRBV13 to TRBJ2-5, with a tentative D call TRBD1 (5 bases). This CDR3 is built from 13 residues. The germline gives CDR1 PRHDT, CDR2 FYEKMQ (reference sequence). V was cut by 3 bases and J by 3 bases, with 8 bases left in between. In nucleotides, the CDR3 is TGTGCCAGCAGCTTGGACACCAAAGAGACCCAGTACTTC. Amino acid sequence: CASSLDTKETQYF.

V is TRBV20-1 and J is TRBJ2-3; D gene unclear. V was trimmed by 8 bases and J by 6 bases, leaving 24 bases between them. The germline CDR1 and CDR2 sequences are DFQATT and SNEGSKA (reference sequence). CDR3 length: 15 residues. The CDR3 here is CSTERGPDLGDTQYF. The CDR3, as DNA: TGCAGTACGGAACGAGGACCGGATTTAGGTGATACGCAGTATTTT.

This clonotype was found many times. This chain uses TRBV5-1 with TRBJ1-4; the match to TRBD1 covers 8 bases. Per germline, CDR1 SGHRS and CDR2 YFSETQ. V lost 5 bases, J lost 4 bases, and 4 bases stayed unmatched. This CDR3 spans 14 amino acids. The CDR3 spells CASRRQGLNEKLFF. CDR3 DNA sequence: TGCGCCAGCAGGCGACAGGGGCTTAATGAAAAACTGTTTTTT.

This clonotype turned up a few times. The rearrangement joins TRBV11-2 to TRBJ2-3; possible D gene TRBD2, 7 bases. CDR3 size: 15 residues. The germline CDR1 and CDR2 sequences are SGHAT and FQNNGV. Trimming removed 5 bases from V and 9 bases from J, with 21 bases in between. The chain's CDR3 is CASSREGGPPGTQYF. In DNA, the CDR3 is TGTGCCAGCAGCCGCGAGGGGGGGCCCCCAGGAACGCAGTATTTT.

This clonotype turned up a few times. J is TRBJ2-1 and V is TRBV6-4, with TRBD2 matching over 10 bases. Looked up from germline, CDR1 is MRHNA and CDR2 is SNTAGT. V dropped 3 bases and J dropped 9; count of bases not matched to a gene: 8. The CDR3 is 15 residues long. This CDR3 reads CASSEGLAGVGEQFF. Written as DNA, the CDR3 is TGTGCCAGCAGTGAAGGGCTAGCGGGGGTAGGTGAGCAGTTCTTC.

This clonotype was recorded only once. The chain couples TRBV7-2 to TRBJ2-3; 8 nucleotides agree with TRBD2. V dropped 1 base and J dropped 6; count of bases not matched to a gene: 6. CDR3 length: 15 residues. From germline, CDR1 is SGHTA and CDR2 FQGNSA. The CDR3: CASSLGAGDVDTQYF. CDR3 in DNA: TGTGCCAGCAGCTTAGGAGCGGGGGACGTGGATACGCAGTATTTT.

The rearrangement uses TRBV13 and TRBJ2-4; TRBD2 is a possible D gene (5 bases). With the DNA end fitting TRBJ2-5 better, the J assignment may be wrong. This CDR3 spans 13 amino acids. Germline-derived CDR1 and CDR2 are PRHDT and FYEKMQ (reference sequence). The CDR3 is CASSTQRRETQYF. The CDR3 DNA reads TGTGCCAGCAGCACCCAGCGGCGGGAGACCCAGTACTTC.

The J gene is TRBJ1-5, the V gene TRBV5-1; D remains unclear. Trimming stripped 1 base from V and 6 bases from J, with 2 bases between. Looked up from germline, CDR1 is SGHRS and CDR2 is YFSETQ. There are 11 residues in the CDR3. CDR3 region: CASSLCQPQHF. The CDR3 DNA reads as TGCGCCAGCAGCTTGTGTCAGCCCCAGCATTTT. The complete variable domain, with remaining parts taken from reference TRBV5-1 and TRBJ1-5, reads KAGVTQTPRYLIKTRGQQVTLSCSPISGHRSVSWYQQTPGQGLQFLFEYFSETQRNKGNFPGRFSGRQFSNSRSEMNVSTLELGDSALYLCASSLCQPQHFGDGTRLSIL.

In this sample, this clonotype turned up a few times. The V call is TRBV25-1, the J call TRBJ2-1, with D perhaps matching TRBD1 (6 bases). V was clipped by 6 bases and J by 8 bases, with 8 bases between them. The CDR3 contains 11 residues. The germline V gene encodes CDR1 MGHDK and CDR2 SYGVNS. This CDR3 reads CASRSGDEQFF. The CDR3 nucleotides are TGTGCCAGCAGATCAGGGGATGAGCAGTTCTTC. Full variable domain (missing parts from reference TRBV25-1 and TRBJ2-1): EADIYQTPRYLVIGTGKKITLECSQTMGHDKMYWYQQDPGMELHLIHYSYGVNSTEKGDLSSESTVSRIRTEHFPLTLESARPSHTSQYLCASRSGDEQFFGPGTRLTVL.

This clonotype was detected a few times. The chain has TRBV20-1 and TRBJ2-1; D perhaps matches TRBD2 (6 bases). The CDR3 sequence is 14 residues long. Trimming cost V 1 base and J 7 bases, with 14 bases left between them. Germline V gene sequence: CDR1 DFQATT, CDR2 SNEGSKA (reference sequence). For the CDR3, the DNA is TGCAGTGCTAGAGTTGGCGGGGCAGGAAATGAGCAGTTCTTC. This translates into CSARVGGAGNEQFF.

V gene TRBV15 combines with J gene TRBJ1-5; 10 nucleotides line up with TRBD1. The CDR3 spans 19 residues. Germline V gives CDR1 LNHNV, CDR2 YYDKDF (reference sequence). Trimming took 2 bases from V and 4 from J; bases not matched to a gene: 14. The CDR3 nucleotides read TGTGCCACCAGCAGAACACTTGGAATGGGACAGGGGACAAATCAGCCCCAGCATTTT. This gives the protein CATSRTLGMGQGTNQPQHF.

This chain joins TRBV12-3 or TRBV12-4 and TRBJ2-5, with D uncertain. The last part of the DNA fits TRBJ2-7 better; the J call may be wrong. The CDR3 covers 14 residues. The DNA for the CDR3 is TGTGCCAGCAGTTTAATGGGGAAAGCCTACGAGCAGTACTTC. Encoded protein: CASSLMGKAYEQYF.